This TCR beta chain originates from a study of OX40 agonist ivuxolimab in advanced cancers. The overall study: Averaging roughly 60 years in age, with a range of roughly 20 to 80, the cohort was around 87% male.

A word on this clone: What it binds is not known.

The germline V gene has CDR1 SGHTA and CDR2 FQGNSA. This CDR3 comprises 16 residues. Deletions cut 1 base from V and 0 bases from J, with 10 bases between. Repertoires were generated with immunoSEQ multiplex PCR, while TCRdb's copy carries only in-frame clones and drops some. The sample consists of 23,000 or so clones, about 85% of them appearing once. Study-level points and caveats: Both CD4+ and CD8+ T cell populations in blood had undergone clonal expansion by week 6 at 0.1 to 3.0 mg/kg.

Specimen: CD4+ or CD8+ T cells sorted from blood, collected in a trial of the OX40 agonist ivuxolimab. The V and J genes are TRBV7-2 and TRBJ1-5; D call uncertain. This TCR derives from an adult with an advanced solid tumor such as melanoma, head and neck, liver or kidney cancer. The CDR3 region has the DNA TGTGCCAGCAGCTTAGTATCACAGAATAGCAATCAGCCCCAGCATTTT. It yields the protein CASSLVSQNSNQPQHF.